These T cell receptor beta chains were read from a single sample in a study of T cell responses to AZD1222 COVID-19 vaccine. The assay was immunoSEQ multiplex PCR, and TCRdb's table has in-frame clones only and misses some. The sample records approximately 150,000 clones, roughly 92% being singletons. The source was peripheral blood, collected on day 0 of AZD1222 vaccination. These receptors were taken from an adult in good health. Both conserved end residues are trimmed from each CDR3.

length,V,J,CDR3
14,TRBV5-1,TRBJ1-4,ASSLALGQANEKLF
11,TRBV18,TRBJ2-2,ASSSRNTGELF
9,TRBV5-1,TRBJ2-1,ASSGGYEQF
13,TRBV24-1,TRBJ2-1,ATSDASAYYNEQF
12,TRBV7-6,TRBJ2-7,ASSPLGPSYEQY
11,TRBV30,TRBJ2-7,AWSLGTGYEQY
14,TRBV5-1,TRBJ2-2,ASSPDRGRSSGELF
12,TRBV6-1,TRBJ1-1,ASSEVRNRDGAF
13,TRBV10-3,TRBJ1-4,AISTALQGAEKLF
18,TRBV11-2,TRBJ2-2,ASSLDLRQPDSGRTGELF
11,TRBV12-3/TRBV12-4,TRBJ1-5,ASSFRGNQPQH
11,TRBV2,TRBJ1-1,ASTKDSPTEAF
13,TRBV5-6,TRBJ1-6,ASSQWGGGNSPLH
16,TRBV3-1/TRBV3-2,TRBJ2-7,ASSLGLAGGRSYMEQY
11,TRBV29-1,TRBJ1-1,SARDRDNTEAF
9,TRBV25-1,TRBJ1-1,ASSGVLEAF
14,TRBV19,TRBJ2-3,ASSTLAGGTGDTQY
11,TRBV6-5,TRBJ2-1,ASTPGTEYEQF
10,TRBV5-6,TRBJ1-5,ASSLGDQPQH
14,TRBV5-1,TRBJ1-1,ASSPLGRTANTEAF